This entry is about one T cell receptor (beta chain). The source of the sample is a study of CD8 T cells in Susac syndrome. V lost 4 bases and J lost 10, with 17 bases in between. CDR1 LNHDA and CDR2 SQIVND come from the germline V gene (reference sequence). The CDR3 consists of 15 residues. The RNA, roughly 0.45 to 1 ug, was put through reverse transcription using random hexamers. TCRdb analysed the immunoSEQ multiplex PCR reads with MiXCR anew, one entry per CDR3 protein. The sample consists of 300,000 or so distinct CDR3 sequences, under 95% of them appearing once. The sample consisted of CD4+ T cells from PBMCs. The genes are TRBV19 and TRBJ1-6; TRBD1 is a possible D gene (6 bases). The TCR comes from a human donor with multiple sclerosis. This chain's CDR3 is CASSTEQGTGSPLHF. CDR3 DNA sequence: TGTGCCAGTAGTACTGAACAGGGAACGGGATCACCCCTCCACTTT.